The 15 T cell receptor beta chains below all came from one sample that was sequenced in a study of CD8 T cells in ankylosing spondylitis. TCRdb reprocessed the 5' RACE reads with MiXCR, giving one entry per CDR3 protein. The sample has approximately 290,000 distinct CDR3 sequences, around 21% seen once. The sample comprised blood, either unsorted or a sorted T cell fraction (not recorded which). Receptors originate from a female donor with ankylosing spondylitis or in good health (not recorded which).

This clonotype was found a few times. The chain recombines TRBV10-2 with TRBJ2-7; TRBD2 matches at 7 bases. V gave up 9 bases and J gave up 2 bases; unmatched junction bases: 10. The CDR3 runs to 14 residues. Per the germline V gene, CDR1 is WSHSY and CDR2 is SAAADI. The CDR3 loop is CASRPGLSPYEQYF. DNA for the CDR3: TGCGCCAGTCGCCCGGGACTATCCCCCTACGAGCAGTACTTC.

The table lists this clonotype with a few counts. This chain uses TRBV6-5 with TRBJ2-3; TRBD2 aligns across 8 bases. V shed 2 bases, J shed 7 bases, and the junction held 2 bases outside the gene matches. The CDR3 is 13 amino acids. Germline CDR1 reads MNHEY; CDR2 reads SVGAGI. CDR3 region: CASSYRGGNTQYF. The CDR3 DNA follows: TGTGCCAGCAGTTACCGGGGGGGCAATACGCAGTATTTT.

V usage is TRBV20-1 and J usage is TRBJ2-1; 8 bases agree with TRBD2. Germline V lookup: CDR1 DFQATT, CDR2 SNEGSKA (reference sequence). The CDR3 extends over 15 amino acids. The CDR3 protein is CRCRNATSGSNEQFF. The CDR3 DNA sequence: TGCAGATGTAGAAATGCCACTAGCGGATCCAATGAGCAGTTCTTC.

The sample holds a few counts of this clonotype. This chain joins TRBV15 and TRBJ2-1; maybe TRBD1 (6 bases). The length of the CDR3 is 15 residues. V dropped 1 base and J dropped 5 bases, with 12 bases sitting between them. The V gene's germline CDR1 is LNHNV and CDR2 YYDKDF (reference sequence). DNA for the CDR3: TGTGCCACCAGCAGAGCCCGGACAGATCACAATGAGCAGTTCTTC. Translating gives CATSRARTDHNEQFF.

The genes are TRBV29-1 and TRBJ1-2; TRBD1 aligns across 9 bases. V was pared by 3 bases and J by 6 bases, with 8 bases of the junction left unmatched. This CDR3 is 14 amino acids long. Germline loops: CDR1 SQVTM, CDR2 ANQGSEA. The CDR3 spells CSVEGDRVFDGYTF. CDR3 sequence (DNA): TGCAGCGTTGAGGGGGACAGGGTGTTCGATGGCTACACCTTC.

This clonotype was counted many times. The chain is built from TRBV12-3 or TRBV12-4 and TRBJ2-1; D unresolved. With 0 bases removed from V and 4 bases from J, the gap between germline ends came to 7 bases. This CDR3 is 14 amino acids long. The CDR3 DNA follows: TGTGCCAGCAGTTTAGCGCACCTTTACAATGAGCAGTTCTTC. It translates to CASSLAHLYNEQFF.

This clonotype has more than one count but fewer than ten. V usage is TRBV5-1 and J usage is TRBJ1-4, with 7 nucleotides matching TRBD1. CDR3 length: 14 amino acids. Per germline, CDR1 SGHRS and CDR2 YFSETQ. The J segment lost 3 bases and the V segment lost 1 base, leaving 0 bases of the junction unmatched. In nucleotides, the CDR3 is TGCGCCAGCAGCTTGACAGGGGCTAATGAAAAACTGTTTTTT. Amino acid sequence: CASSLTGANEKLFF.

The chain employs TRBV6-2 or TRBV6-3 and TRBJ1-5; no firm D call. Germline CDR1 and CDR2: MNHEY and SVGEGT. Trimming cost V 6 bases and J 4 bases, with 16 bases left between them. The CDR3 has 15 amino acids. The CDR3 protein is CASSTQLWANQPQHF. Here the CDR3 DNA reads TGTGCCAGCAGCACCCAACTCTGGGCTAATCAGCCCCAGCATTTT.

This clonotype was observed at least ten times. The CDR3 DNA is TGCAGTGCTAGTCGTAGTGAGCAGTTCTTC. It encodes CSASRSEQFF. This sequence joins TRBV20-1 and TRBJ2-1; D gene unclear. CDR1 is DFQATT, CDR2 SNEGSKA, per germline (reference sequence). This CDR3 is 10 amino acids long. The ends were cut back, 3 bases at V and 9 bases at J, with 6 bases in the middle.

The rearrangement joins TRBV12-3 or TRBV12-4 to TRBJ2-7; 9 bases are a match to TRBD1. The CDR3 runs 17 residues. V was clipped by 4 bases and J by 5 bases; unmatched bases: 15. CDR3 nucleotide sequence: TGTGCCAGCAGTTGGGGGACAGGGCTTAGTAGTCCCCACGAGCAGTACTTC. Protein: CASSWGTGLSSPHEQYF.

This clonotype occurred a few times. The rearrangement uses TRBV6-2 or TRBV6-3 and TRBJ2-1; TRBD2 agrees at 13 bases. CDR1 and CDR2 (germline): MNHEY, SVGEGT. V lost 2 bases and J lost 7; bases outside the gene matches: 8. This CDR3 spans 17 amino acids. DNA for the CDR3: TGTGCCAGCAGTTACAGACCCAGACTAGCGGGAGGTAATGAGCAGTTCTTC. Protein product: CASSYRPRLAGGNEQFF.

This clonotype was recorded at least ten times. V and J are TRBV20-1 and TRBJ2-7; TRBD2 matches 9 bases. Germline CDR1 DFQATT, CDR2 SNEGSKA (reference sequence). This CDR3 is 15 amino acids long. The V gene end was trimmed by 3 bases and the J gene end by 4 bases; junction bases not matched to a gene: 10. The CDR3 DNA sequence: TGCAGTGCTAGCAAGACTCGGGCGGGAGGGTACGAGCAGTACTTC. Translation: CSASKTRAGGYEQYF.

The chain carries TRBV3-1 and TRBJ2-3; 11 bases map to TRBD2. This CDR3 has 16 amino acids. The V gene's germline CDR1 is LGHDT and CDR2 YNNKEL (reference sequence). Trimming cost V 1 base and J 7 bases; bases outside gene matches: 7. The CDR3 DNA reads TGTGCCAGCAGCCAAGTAGGGACTAGCGGTCGGAATACGCAGTATTTT. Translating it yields CASSQVGTSGRNTQYF.

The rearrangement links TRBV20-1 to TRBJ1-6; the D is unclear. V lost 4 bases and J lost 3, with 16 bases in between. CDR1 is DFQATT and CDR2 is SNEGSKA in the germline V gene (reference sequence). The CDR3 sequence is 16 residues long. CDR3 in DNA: TGCAGTGCTACGTCCGGACGGGCTCGCTATAATTCACCCCTCCACTTT. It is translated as CSATSGRARYNSPLHF.

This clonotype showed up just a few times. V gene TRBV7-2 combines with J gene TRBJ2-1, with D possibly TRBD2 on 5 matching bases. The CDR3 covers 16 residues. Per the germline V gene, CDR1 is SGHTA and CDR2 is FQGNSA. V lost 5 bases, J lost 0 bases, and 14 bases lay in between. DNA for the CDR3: TGTGCCAGCAGCCCCCGAGGACTCCCCTCCTACAATGAGCAGTTCTTC. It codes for CASSPRGLPSYNEQFF.